One T cell receptor (beta chain) is described in this entry. This CDR3 has 17 amino acids. Germline loops: CDR1 SGHAT, CDR2 FQNNGV. V dropped 5 bases and J dropped 1; count of bases not matched to a gene: 5. This sample is drawn from a study of control samples from healthy donors and cancer patients. Here immunoSEQ multiplex PCR was the method, and the copy in TCRdb shows in-frame clones only, minus some. The sample carries about 75,000 clones, 94% recorded once. The receptor's source is a woman between 40 and 50 years old in good health. The chain is built from TRBV11-2 and TRBJ2-3; 14 positions agree with TRBD2. Sequences were obtained from blood. Here the CDR3 DNA reads TGTGCCAGCAGCCCCCGGGGACTAGCGGGGGGCACAGATACGCAGTATTTT. Protein product: CASSPRGLAGGTDTQYF.